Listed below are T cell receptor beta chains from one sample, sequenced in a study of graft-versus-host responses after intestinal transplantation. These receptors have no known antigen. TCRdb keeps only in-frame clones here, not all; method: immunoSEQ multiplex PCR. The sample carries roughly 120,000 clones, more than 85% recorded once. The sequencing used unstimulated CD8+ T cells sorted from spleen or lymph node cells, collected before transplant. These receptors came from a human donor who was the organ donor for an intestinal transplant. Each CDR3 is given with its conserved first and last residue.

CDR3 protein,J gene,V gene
CASRIWDRTYSNQPQHF,TRBJ1-5,TRBV10-1
CASSLGAGEVSEQYF,TRBJ2-7,TRBV5-4
CASSREYRDTEAFF,TRBJ1-1,TRBV5-5
CASSYSTVTGELFF,TRBJ2-2,TRBV6-5
CASSIGQVSGNTIYF,TRBJ1-3,TRBV19
CASSFGHSYEQYF,TRBJ2-7,TRBV27
CASSGSGFQPQHF,TRBJ1-5,TRBV7-8
CASMYGFDYGYTF,TRBJ1-2,TRBV2
CASSDTLGAGANVLTF,TRBJ2-6,TRBV28
CASSAGTIRDYSVIEQYF,TRBJ2-7,TRBV9
CASSKGGWQFF,TRBJ2-1,TRBV19
CASSPAAGVLNEQFF,TRBJ2-1,TRBV4-2
CASSQDAASGYYEQYF,TRBJ2-7,TRBV4-1
CASSSGVQETQYF,TRBJ2-5,TRBV7-6
CASSGGRGKDYEQYF,TRBJ2-7,TRBV5-6
CASSFLLTSGSDTGELFF,TRBJ2-2,TRBV7-3
CASTGLLGEQFF,TRBJ2-1,TRBV2
CASTADRGREKLFF,TRBJ1-4,TRBV7-9
CACSPEHF,TRBJ2-3,TRBV30
CASSIGGYTEAFF,TRBJ1-1,TRBV19
CASGLVRTSTDTQYF,TRBJ2-3,TRBV12-5
CASGTGYEAFF,TRBJ1-1,TRBV28
CASSPEDREPSEQYF,TRBJ2-7,TRBV7-9
CASSQSRDRQPNYGYTF,TRBJ1-2,TRBV23-1
CASSVLEGGVGPEAFF,TRBJ1-1,TRBV19
CASSGLGTDTQYF,TRBJ2-3,TRBV19
CASSLAPSGNYNEQFF,TRBJ2-1,TRBV7-9
CASSGTGDREGRNEQFF,TRBJ2-1,TRBV9
CASSQDRIELSNQPQHF,TRBJ1-5,TRBV11-2
CASSLLTSGRDIQYF,TRBJ2-4,TRBV18
CASSDSTREQFF,TRBJ2-1,TRBV6-4
CASSGGDSLGYEQYF,TRBJ2-7,TRBV5-6